This TCR beta chain came from a study of cytomegalovirus exposure and HLA in healthy donors. The PCR was carried out with 60 Vbeta primers and 13 Jbeta primers. TCRdb's copy holds only in-frame clones and misses some; the assay was immunoSEQ multiplex PCR. The sample consists of some 150,000 clones, approximately 84% of them appearing once. The germline CDR1 and CDR2 sequences are SEHNR and FQNEAQ (reference sequence). V was clipped by 5 bases and J by 2 bases; unmatched bases: 10. This CDR3 region has 16 residues. The rearrangement links TRBV7-9 to TRBJ2-3; 7 nucleotides match TRBD2. Sequenced input: PBMCs. This receptor was taken from a middle-aged woman in good health and CMV-seronegative. Here the CDR3 DNA reads TGTGCCAGCAGCCGTATTGCGGGAGTTTTCACAGATACGCAGTATTTT. As protein: CASSRIAGVFTDTQYF. Supplemented by reference TRBV7-9 and TRBJ2-3, the full variable domain reads DTGVSQNPRHKITKRGQNVTFRCDPISEHNRLYWYRQTLGQGPEFLTYFQNEAQLEKSRLLSDRFSAERPKGSFSTLEIQRTEQGDSAMYLCASSRIAGVFTDTQYFGPGTRLTVL.